These 4 T cell receptor beta chains were all obtained from the same sample, sequenced in a study of blood T cell repertoires in COVID-19. TCRdb's table, derived via immunoSEQ multiplex PCR, lists solely in-frame clones and lacks some. Here the sample spans about 100,000 clones, about 78% being singletons. The sequencing sample was made of peripheral blood. These TCRs come from a man aged 55 to 70 with active or convalescent COVID-19.

Only a few counts were recorded for this clone. The chain couples TRBV24-1 to TRBJ1-1; 7 bases align to TRBD1. This CDR3 has 14 amino acids. Germline assignment: CDR1 KGHDR and CDR2 SFDVKD. Germline trimming cut 4 bases from V and 4 bases from J; bases unmatched to any gene: 5. The CDR3: CATSDPNRGTEAFF. CDR3 DNA: TGTGCCACCAGTGACCCGAACAGGGGCACTGAAGCTTTCTTT.

The chain has TRBV11-2 and TRBJ2-1; the D gene is possibly TRBD1 (6 bases). The CDR3 length is 19 residues. Trimming took off 6 bases at V and 5 bases at J, with 29 bases between the two ends. Germline V gives CDR1 SGHAT, CDR2 FQNNGV. CDR3 region: CASRPRQARGSGVNNEQFF. The CDR3 DNA sequence: TGTGCCAGCAGACCCCGACAGGCTAGGGGGAGTGGGGTGAACAATGAGCAGTTCTTC.

CDR3 sequence (DNA): TGTGCCAGCTCACCCGGGACTAGCGGCAAAAACATTCAGTACTTC. This translates into CASSPGTSGKNIQYF. The chain uses TRBV18 and TRBJ2-4; 11 bases agree with TRBD2. CDR3 length: 15 amino acids. V gave up 3 bases and J gave up 3 bases; unmatched junction bases: 1. Germline V gene sequence: CDR1 KGHSH, CDR2 LQKENI.

The V gene is TRBV9, the J gene TRBJ2-1; 7 bases match TRBD1. The trim removed 0 bases at V and 3 bases at J, leaving 3 bases unmatched. Germline V gene data show CDR1 as SGDLS and CDR2 as YYNGEE. The CDR3 length is 15 residues. The CDR3 protein is CASSVGQGNYNEQFF. The DNA of the CDR3 is TGTGCCAGCAGCGTAGGACAGGGCAACTACAATGAGCAGTTCTTC.